These 21 T cell receptor beta chains were all obtained from the same sample, sequenced in a study of radiotherapy plus CTLA-4 blockade in lung cancer. The assay was immunoSEQ multiplex PCR, and TCRdb's table has in-frame clones only and misses some. The sample yields 95,000 to 150,000 clones, 85% to 90% seen once. This specimen was peripheral blood, taken from a patient treated with radiotherapy plus ipilimumab. All receptors come from a human donor with non-small cell lung cancer that progressed on radiotherapy plus ipilimumab.

The V and J genes are TRBV5-1 and TRBJ1-1, with D possibly matching TRBD1 (5 bases). The CDR3 is made up of 15 amino acids. V lost 4 bases to trimming and J lost 0 bases, with 13 bases between them. CDR1 SGHRS and CDR2 YFSETQ come from the germline V gene. CDR3 nucleotides: TGCGCCAGCAGCGTAAGCGGGGGGTTGAACACTGAAGCTTTCTTT. It translates to CASSVSGGLNTEAFF.

A few counts support this clone. The V gene is TRBV7-9, the J gene TRBJ1-1; no clear D. The germline gives CDR1 SEHNR, CDR2 FQNEAQ (reference sequence). Trimming removed 4 bases from V and 1 base from J, with 7 bases in between. The CDR3 consists of 13 residues. The chain's CDR3 is CASSWTGNTEAFF. In DNA, the CDR3 is TGTGCCAGCAGCTGGACTGGGAACACTGAAGCTTTCTTT.

The gene calls are TRBV5-6 and TRBJ1-1, with TRBD1 identical over 11 bases. V dropped 2 bases and J dropped 5; count of bases not matched to a gene: 8. Per the germline V gene, CDR1 is SGHDT and CDR2 is YYEEEE. The CDR3 totals 16 residues. This CDR3 is CASSFVGQGAKTEAFF. The DNA for the CDR3 is TGTGCCAGCAGCTTTGTCGGACAGGGGGCGAAGACTGAAGCTTTCTTT.

The chain joins TRBV5-1 to TRBJ1-4; weak D call: TRBD1 (5 bases). V lost 1 base and J 0 bases, leaving 7 bases between the germline ends. Germline CDR1 is SGHRS and CDR2 is YFSETQ. The CDR3 sequence is 15 residues long. CDR3 protein: CASSLSGATNEKLFF. DNA of the CDR3: TGCGCCAGCAGCTTGTCGGGGGCAACTAATGAAAAACTGTTTTTT.

The rearrangement links TRBV6-1 to TRBJ2-5; D unclear. CDR1 is MNHNS and CDR2 is SASEGT in the germline V gene. With 5 bases removed from V and 5 bases from J, the gap between germline ends came to 9 bases. The CDR3 contains 12 residues. CDR3 in DNA: TGTGCCAGCAGTAAGGAGTGGGAGACCCAGTACTTC. This encodes CASSKEWETQYF.

The J gene is TRBJ2-7, the V gene TRBV7-3, with 7 positions matching TRBD2. Germline-derived CDR1 and CDR2 are SGHTA and FQGTGA. V shed 5 bases, J shed 6 bases, and the junction held 7 bases outside the gene matches. The CDR3 has 13 residues. CDR3 amino acids: CASSPGGPSEQYF. CDR3 DNA sequence: TGTGCCAGCAGCCCGGGAGGCCCGAGCGAGCAGTACTTC.

The rearrangement joins TRBV6-1 to TRBJ2-1; D unresolved. CDR1 MNHNS and CDR2 SASEGT come from the germline V gene. This CDR3 has 11 residues. V shed 5 bases and J shed 10 bases, with 9 bases lying between them. The CDR3 DNA reads TGTGCCAGCAGTATCCCCCAAGAGCAGTTCTTC. Its translation: CASSIPQEQFF.

This clone was seen only once. This chain joins TRBV29-1 and TRBJ2-3; 8 bases align to TRBD1. This CDR3 is 13 amino acids long. CDR1 is SQVTM and CDR2 is ANQGSEA in the germline V gene. V lost 6 bases and J lost 4; bases outside the gene matches: 6. The CDR3, as DNA: TGCAGCGTCCGGACAGGGTTGTCAGATACGCAGTATTTT. It is translated as CSVRTGLSDTQYF.

The chain links TRBV2 to TRBJ1-6; D perhaps matches TRBD1 (6 bases). The CDR3 extends over 17 amino acids. V was pared by 1 base and J by 3 bases, with 13 bases between. CDR1 and CDR2 from the germline V gene are SNHLY and FYNNEI. In DNA form, the CDR3 reads TGTGCCAGCAGTGAAGTCGGACAGAAGGTCTATAATTCACCCCTCCACTTT. Translating it yields CASSEVGQKVYNSPLHF.

This chain links TRBV19 with TRBJ1-1; the D gene is possibly TRBD1 (5 bases). V was shortened by 3 bases and J by 3 bases, with 14 bases between the two germline ends. The CDR3 covers 15 residues. In germline, CDR1 is LNHDA, CDR2 SQIVND (reference sequence). The CDR3 reads CASSILGGGYTEAFF. As DNA, the CDR3 is TGTGCCAGTAGTATTCTAGGTGGGGGATACACTGAAGCTTTCTTT.

The J gene is TRBJ2-7, the V gene TRBV4-2, with 13 nucleotides matching TRBD2. The CDR3 has 16 residues. Germline V CDR1 and CDR2: LGHNA, YNFKEQ. The V and J ends lost 3 bases and 5 bases, in that order; junction bases with no gene match: 7. Here the CDR3 reads CASSHFPGTSGNEQYF. The CDR3 nucleotides are TGTGCCAGCAGCCATTTTCCCGGGACTAGCGGGAACGAGCAGTACTTC.

The V gene is TRBV15, the J gene TRBJ2-2; 13 bases line up with TRBD2. With 8 bases clipped from V and 7 bases from J, the junction kept 13 bases outside the gene matches. The germline CDR1 and CDR2 sequences are LNHNV and YYDKDF (reference sequence). The CDR3 length is 17 residues. The CDR3 spells CATANGLAGELGGELFF. The CDR3 DNA reads as TGTGCCACCGCCAATGGACTAGCGGGAGAGTTGGGCGGGGAGCTGTTTTTT.

The chain couples TRBV7-8 to TRBJ2-1; 9 nucleotides line up with TRBD2. Germline CDR1 reads SGHVS; CDR2 reads FQNEAQ. V trimming: 5 bases; J trimming: 7 bases; junction bases outside the gene matches: 18. The CDR3 length is 18 residues. CDR3 sequence reads: CASSTRRVSGGFRNEQFF. CDR3 DNA sequence: TGTGCCAGCAGCACGAGGAGAGTTAGCGGGGGATTTCGGAATGAGCAGTTCTTC.

This rearrangement joins TRBV5-1 to TRBJ1-1; no clear D gene. Germline V lookup: CDR1 SGHRS, CDR2 YFSETQ. This CDR3 has 16 residues. Deletions cut 2 bases from V and 0 bases from J, with 14 bases between. CDR3 in DNA: TGCGCCAGCAGCTTTGGGTTGTCTGCTATGAACACTGAAGCTTTCTTT. This gives the protein CASSFGLSAMNTEAFF.

This clone was seen a single time. The gene calls are TRBV19 and TRBJ2-7; no firm D call. Trimming pared 4 bases from V and 3 bases from J, leaving 7 bases between. The CDR3 totals 12 residues. In germline, CDR1 is LNHDA, CDR2 SQIVND (reference sequence). Written as DNA, the CDR3 is TGTGCCAGTAGTAACCTAGGCTACGAGCAGTACTTC. This gives the protein CASSNLGYEQYF. Full variable domain (rest looked up from reference TRBV19 and TRBJ2-7): DGGITQSPKYLFRKEGQNVTLSCEQNLNHDAMYWYRQDPGQGLRLIYYSQIVNDFQKGDIAEGYSVSREKKESFPLTVTSAQKNPTAFYLCASSNLGYEQYFGPGTRLTVT.

V usage is TRBV15 and J usage is TRBJ1-4, with 11 bases fitting TRBD1. This CDR3 has 17 residues. Germline trimming cut 1 base from V and 3 bases from J; bases unmatched to any gene: 4. The germline V gene encodes CDR1 LNHNV and CDR2 YYDKDF (reference sequence). CDR3 nucleotide sequence: TGTGCCACCAGCAGAGCTAGGACAGGGGGCTCTAATGAAAAACTGTTTTTT. Translation: CATSRARTGGSNEKLFF.

This chain connects TRBV6-1 to TRBJ2-5; 9 nucleotides agree with TRBD2. The DNA end favors TRBJ2-7, so the J call may be wrong. The CDR3 runs to 16 residues. Germline values: CDR1 MNHNS, CDR2 SASEGT. The CDR3 coding sequence is TGTGCCAGCAGTGACGAGCGGGTAGCGGGAGTTGGCGAGCAGTACTTC. This encodes CASSDERVAGVGEQYF.

This chain links TRBV19 with TRBJ2-1; 9 nucleotides match TRBD2. The V and J ends lost 8 bases and 0 bases, in that order; junction bases with no gene match: 5. The germline CDR1 and CDR2 sequences are LNHDA and SQIVND (reference sequence). The CDR3 has 15 amino acids. Written as DNA, the CDR3 is TGTGCCAGTGGAAGCGGGGGGAGCTCCTACAATGAGCAGTTCTTC. Translated, it gives CASGSGGSSYNEQFF.

On this clone itself: One end of the junction is discordant with germline, which a read error may explain. The V call is TRBV7-7, the J call TRBJ1-4; weak D call: TRBD1 (5 bases). Per the germline V gene, CDR1 is SSHAT and CDR2 is FNYEAQ (reference sequence). The length of the CDR3 is 14 residues. The CDR3 bases are TGTGCTAGCAGCCCAGGGTGGACTAATGAAAAACTGTTTTTT. Its protein product is CASSPGWTNEKLFF.

The chain employs TRBV9 and TRBJ2-2; no reliable D call. V was trimmed by 0 bases and J by 5 bases, leaving 11 bases between them. Germline V lookup: CDR1 SGDLS, CDR2 YYNGEE. The length of the CDR3 is 15 residues. In DNA form, the CDR3 reads TGTGCCAGCAGCGTAGAGCTAATCCGGACCGGGGAGCTGTTTTTT. It codes for CASSVELIRTGELFF. Supplemented by reference TRBV9 and TRBJ2-2, the full variable domain reads DSGVTQTPKHLITATGQRVTLRCSPRSGDLSVYWYQQSLDQGLQFLIQYYNGEERAKGNILERFSAQQFPDLHSELNLSSLELGDSALYFCASSVELIRTGELFFGEGSRLTVL.

The chain joins TRBV7-2 to TRBJ2-2; either TRBD1 or TRBD2 may supply D (5 bases each). This CDR3 spans 15 amino acids. Trimming took off 5 bases at V and 2 bases at J, with 12 bases between the two ends. CDR1 is SGHTA and CDR2 is FQGNSA in the germline V gene. DNA for the CDR3: TGTGCCAGCAGCACCGGGACCCGCAACACCGGGGAGCTGTTTTTT. Amino acids: CASSTGTRNTGELFF.